This passage covers 3 T cell receptor beta chains from one sample sequenced in a study of human versus mouse CDR3 diversity and MHC coevolution. This table comes from immunoSEQ multiplex PCR, and its TCRdb copy is limited to in-frame clones, with some not included. Of about 81,000 clones in the sample, 80% to 95% were seen once. What was sequenced was naive CD4+ T cells from blood. Sample subset: CD45RO-negative CD62L-positive naive CD4 T cells. These receptors all stem from a person between 25 and 70 years old in good health.

The genes are TRBV5-6 and TRBJ1-3; tentative D call: TRBD1 (6 bases). Trimming took 4 bases from V and 9 from J, leaving 14 bases between them. The germline CDR1 and CDR2 sequences are SGHDT and YYEEEE. There are 13 residues in the CDR3. Written as DNA, the CDR3 is TGTGCCAGCAGCCCGAGGGGGTTGGTCACCATATATTTT. It encodes CASSPRGLVTIYF.

Worth noting for this clone: The sample carries other DNA sequences with the same CDR3. The chain carries TRBV27 and TRBJ2-7; D might be TRBD2 (5 bases). The CDR3 has 12 residues. Trimming took 2 bases from V and 6 from J, leaving 8 bases between them. Germline assignment: CDR1 MNHEY and CDR2 SMNVEV (reference sequence). For the CDR3, the DNA is TGTGCCAGCAGTTTAAGAGGGTTCGAGCAGTACTTC. Amino acids: CASSLRGFEQYF.

V usage is TRBV9 and J usage is TRBJ1-2; the D gene is possibly TRBD1 (6 bases). The CDR3 has 12 residues. Germline V gene lookup returns CDR1 SGDLS and CDR2 YYNGEE. The V and J ends lost 4 bases and 5 bases respectively, with 9 bases between them. The CDR3 sequence: CASSTTGYGYTF. The CDR3 coding sequence is TGTGCCAGCAGCACCACAGGGTATGGCTACACCTTC.